This T cell receptor (beta chain) appears in the sequencing data of a study of cytomegalovirus exposure and HLA in healthy donors. Whole-study findings and limits: Available immune exposure information was restricted to CMV serostatus only.

The primer mix had 60 Vbeta and 13 Jbeta primers. Here immunoSEQ multiplex PCR was the method, and the copy in TCRdb shows in-frame clones only, minus some. This table holds roughly 110,000 clones, around 77% found once. As regards this clone: Its antigen is currently unknown.

V lost 1 base and J lost 5; bases outside the gene matches: 6. The CDR3 loop spans 15 amino acids. The germline gives CDR1 SGHRS, CDR2 YFSETQ. V gene TRBV5-1 combines with J gene TRBJ2-5, with 9 bases lining up with TRBD2. Sample: PBMCs. This TCR was recovered from a woman aged 30 to 39 in good health and CMV-seropositive. Written as DNA, the CDR3 is TGCGCCAGCAGCTTGAGCGGGGGGCGGGTGGAGACCCAGTACTTC. This sequence encodes CASSLSGGRVETQYF.